These 17 T cell receptor beta chains share one sample of origin, sequenced in a study of blood T cell repertoires in COVID-19. Generated by immunoSEQ multiplex PCR, the TCRdb table keeps only in-frame clones and is missing some. This sample carries about 240,000 clones, roughly 88% of them seen once, and the ten largest clones take around 0.78%. Sequencing was done on a sample of peripheral blood. The receptors stem from a young woman with acute or convalescent COVID-19.

J is TRBJ2-2 and V is TRBV5-1; D possibly corresponds to TRBD1 (5 bases). Germline V gives CDR1 SGHRS, CDR2 YFSETQ. Trimming removed 5 bases at V and 3 bases at J, with 17 bases between. The CDR3 covers 16 residues. CDR3 in amino acids: CASSQGAPPYTGELFF. CDR3 nucleotide sequence: TGCGCCAGCAGTCAAGGGGCCCCCCCCTACACCGGGGAGCTGTTTTTT.

The DNA for the CDR3 is TGTGCCAGCAGCTGGCCAGACATTAGCAATCAGCCCCAGCATTTT. Translating gives CASSWPDISNQPQHF. The chain employs TRBV6-6 and TRBJ1-5; D not resolved. The CDR3 totals 15 residues. V was pared by 6 bases and J by 0 bases, with 12 bases between. Germline V gene sequence: CDR1 MNHNY, CDR2 SVGAGI (reference sequence).

This chain links TRBV7-2 with TRBJ2-5; perhaps TRBD1 as D (5 bases). The CDR3 covers 14 residues. V was pared by 1 base and J by 4 bases, with 10 bases between. Germline assignment: CDR1 SGHTA and CDR2 FQGNSA. Here the CDR3 DNA reads TGTGCCAGCAGCTTAGGCCCAGGGCGAGAGACCCAGTACTTC. This translates into CASSLGPGRETQYF.

The rearrangement uses TRBV29-1 and TRBJ1-2; weak D call: TRBD1 (5 bases). CDR3 length equals 11 residues. Germline V gene lookup returns CDR1 SQVTM and CDR2 ANQGSEA. The V end lost 2 bases, the J end lost 6 bases, and 7 bases lay between the germline ends. The CDR3 DNA is TGCAGCGTTGAATCCAGGGATGGCTACACCTTC. Translated, it gives CSVESRDGYTF.

The chain employs TRBV19 and TRBJ2-5, with TRBD2 matching 11 bases. The CDR3 is 19 residues long. The V gene end was trimmed by 5 bases and the J gene end by 4 bases; junction bases not matched to a gene: 18. Looked up from germline, CDR1 is LNHDA and CDR2 is SQIVND (reference sequence). As DNA, the CDR3 is TGTGCCAGTAGTGAGGTGGGAACTAGCGGGAGTGGGGCCCGAGAGACCCAGTACTTC. Translating gives CASSEVGTSGSGARETQYF.

Concerning this clone itself: The same CDR3 arises from other DNA sequences in this sample as well. This chain links TRBV5-1 with TRBJ2-2; TRBD2 aligns across 7 bases. The CDR3 totals 18 residues. V lost 0 bases, J lost 7 bases, and 15 bases stayed unmatched. Germline values: CDR1 SGHRS, CDR2 YFSETQ. The CDR3 region has the DNA TGCGCCAGCAGCTTGGCCTTTGGGGCTAGCGGAGTACGCGGGGAGCTGTTTTTT. Translation gives CASSLAFGASGVRGELFF.

This clone occurred once. Other nucleotide sequences in the sample specify the same CDR3. The chain uses TRBV5-4 and TRBJ2-7; TRBD2 aligns across 10 bases. The J segment lost 4 bases and the V segment lost 0 bases, leaving 1 base of the junction unmatched. From germline, CDR1 is SGHNT and CDR2 YYREEE (reference sequence). This CDR3 region has 14 residues. The CDR3 spells CASSLGTSGYEQYF. CDR3 nucleotides: TGTGCCAGCAGCTTGGGGACTAGCGGTTACGAGCAGTACTTC.

The chain combines TRBV7-2 with TRBJ2-1; 7 bases map to TRBD2. The V gene's germline CDR1 is SGHTA and CDR2 FQGNSA. The junction had 3 bases not matched to a gene; V was cut back by 4 bases and J by 3 bases. CDR3 length: 14 residues. This CDR3 reads CASSSGLGYNEQFF. Written as DNA, the CDR3 is TGTGCCAGCAGCTCCGGACTAGGCTACAATGAGCAGTTCTTC.

The chain is built from TRBV10-3 and TRBJ2-7; D gene unclear. V shed 6 bases and J shed 1 base, with 10 bases lying between them. CDR3 length: 13 amino acids. Germline values: CDR1 ENHRY, CDR2 SYGVKD. Here the CDR3 reads CAISEVQSYEQYF. Written as DNA, the CDR3 is TGTGCCATCAGCGAAGTTCAGTCCTACGAGCAGTACTTC.

This chain connects TRBV11-2 to TRBJ2-7, with D possibly being TRBD1 (6 bases). The V gene lost 5 bases and the J gene lost 3 bases, with 17 bases spanning the gap. CDR3 length: 15 amino acids. Germline loops: CDR1 SGHAT, CDR2 FQNNGV. The CDR3 sequence is CASSPQTGLHYEQYF. The CDR3 region has the DNA TGTGCCAGCAGCCCTCAAACAGGGCTCCACTACGAGCAGTACTTC.

The chain is built from TRBV11-3 and TRBJ2-1; TRBD2 matches at 12 bases. This CDR3 comprises 17 residues. V shed 4 bases and J 3 bases; nucleotides not matched to a gene: 7. In germline, CDR1 is SGHNT, CDR2 YENEEA. CDR3 DNA sequence: TGTGCCAGCAGCTCTCTAGCGGGAGGGCCCATCTACAATGAGCAGTTCTTC. Translated: CASSSLAGGPIYNEQFF.

The chain couples TRBV7-2 to TRBJ2-1, with D tentatively TRBD2 (5 bases). The V gene's germline CDR1 is SGHTA and CDR2 FQGNSA. V dropped 1 base and J dropped 13 bases, with 14 bases sitting between them. The CDR3 contains 13 residues. Here the CDR3 DNA reads TGTGCCAGCAGCTTAGGGACTCCAACTCCACAGTTCTTC. This translates into CASSLGTPTPQFF.

The J gene is TRBJ2-7, the V gene TRBV15, with a weak D call TRBD1 (7 bases). CDR1 and CDR2 (germline): LNHNV, YYDKDF (reference sequence). Trimming stripped 3 bases from V and 2 bases from J, with 11 bases between. The length of the CDR3 is 14 residues. CDR3 coding DNA: TGTGCCACCAGCAGGCGGGACAGACCCTACGAGCAGTACTTC. Its translation is CATSRRDRPYEQYF.

V gene TRBV6-2 or TRBV6-3 combines with J gene TRBJ2-7; 11 bases map to TRBD2. CDR3 length: 16 amino acids. Losses at the gene ends were 2 bases for V and 3 bases for J; bases not matched to a gene: 6. Germline V lookup: CDR1 MNHEY, CDR2 SVGEGT. As DNA, the CDR3 is TGTGCCAGCAGTTACCCCGGACTAGCGGGCCACTACGAGCAGTACTTC. Its protein product is CASSYPGLAGHYEQYF.

The chain uses TRBV9 and TRBJ1-4, with D maybe TRBD1 (5 bases). In germline, CDR1 is SGDLS, CDR2 YYNGEE. V was pared by 3 bases and J by 5 bases, with 14 bases between. This CDR3 contains 15 residues. The CDR3 is CASSATGFPNEKLFF. CDR3 in DNA: TGTGCCAGCAGCGCCACAGGTTTTCCCAATGAAAAACTGTTTTTT.

The chain links TRBV5-1 to TRBJ2-7, with 7 bases fitting TRBD1. Germline values: CDR1 SGHRS, CDR2 YFSETQ. After removal of 3 bases from V and 2 bases from J, the junction contained 5 bases not matched to a gene. This CDR3 is 14 amino acids long. The CDR3 bases are TGCGCCAGCAGCTCCCGGGACAGTCCCTACGAGCAGTACTTC. Translated, it gives CASSSRDSPYEQYF.

V is TRBV9 and J is TRBJ2-5; 7 bases map to TRBD1. With 4 bases clipped from V and 2 bases from J, the junction kept 8 bases outside the gene matches. Germline V gives CDR1 SGDLS, CDR2 YYNGEE. The CDR3 sequence is 15 residues long. As DNA, the CDR3 is TGTGCCAGCAGCAAGGGACAGCTCGCTCAAGAGACCCAGTACTTC. Its protein is CASSKGQLAQETQYF. Filled out from reference TRBV9 and TRBJ2-5, the complete variable domain reads DSGVTQTPKHLITATGQRVTLRCSPRSGDLSVYWYQQSLDQGLQFLIQYYNGEERAKGNILERFSAQQFPDLHSELNLSSLELGDSALYFCASSKGQLAQETQYFGPGTRLLVL.